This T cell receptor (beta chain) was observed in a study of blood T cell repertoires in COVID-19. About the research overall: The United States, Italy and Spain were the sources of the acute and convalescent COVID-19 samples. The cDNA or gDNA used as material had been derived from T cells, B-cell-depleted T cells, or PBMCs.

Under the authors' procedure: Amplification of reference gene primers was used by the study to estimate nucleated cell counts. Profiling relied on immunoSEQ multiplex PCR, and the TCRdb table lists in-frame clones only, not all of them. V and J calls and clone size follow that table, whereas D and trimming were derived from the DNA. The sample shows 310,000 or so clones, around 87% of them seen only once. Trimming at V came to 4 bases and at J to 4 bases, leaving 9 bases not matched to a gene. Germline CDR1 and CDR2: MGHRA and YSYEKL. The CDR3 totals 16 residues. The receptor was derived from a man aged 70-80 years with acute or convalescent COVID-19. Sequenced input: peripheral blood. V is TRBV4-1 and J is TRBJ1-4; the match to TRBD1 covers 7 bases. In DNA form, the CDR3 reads TGCGCCAGCAGCCCAGAGACAGGGTTTGGTAATGAAAAACTGTTTTTT. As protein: CASSPETGFGNEKLFF.